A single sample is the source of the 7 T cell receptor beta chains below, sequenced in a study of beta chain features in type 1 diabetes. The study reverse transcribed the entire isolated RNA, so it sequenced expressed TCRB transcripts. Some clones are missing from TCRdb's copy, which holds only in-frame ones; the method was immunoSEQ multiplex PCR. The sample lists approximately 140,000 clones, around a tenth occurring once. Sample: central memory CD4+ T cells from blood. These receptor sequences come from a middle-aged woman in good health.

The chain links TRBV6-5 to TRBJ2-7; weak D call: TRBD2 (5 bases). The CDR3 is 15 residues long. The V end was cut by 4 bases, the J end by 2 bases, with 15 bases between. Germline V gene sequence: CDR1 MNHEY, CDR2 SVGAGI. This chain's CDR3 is CASSFILAHPYEQYF. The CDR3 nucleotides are TGTGCCAGCAGTTTCATCCTAGCCCATCCCTACGAGCAGTACTTC.

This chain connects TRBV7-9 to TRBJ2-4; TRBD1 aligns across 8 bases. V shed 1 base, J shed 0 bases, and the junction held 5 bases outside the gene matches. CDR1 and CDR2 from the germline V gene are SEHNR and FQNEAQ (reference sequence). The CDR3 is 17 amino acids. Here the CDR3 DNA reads TGTGCCAGCAGCTTAGTCGCGACAGGGGAAGCCAAAAACATTCAGTACTTC. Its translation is CASSLVATGEAKNIQYF.

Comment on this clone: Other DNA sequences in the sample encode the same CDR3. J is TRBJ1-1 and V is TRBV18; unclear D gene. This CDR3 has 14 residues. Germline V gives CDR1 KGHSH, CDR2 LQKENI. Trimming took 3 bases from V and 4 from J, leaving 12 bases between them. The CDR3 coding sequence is TGTGCCAGCTCACCGGGAAGGGAGGCCACTGAAGCTTTCTTT. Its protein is CASSPGREATEAFF.

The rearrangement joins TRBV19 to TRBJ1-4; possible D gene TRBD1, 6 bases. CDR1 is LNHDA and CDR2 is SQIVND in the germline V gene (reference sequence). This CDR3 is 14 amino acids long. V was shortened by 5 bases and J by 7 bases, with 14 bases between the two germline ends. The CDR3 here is CASSPGHGSEKLFF. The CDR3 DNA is TGTGCCAGTAGTCCGGGACACGGGTCTGAAAAACTGTTTTTT.

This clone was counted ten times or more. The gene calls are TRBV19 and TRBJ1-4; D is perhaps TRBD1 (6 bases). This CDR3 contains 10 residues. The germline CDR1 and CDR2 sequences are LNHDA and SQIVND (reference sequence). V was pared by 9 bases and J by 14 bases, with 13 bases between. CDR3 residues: CARTQGELFF. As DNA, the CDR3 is TGTGCCAGGACACAGGGAGAGCTGTTTTTT.

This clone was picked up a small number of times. In DNA form, the CDR3 reads TGTGCCAGTGGGACAGGGACTACCTACGAGCAGTACTTC. Its protein is CASGTGTTYEQYF. This rearrangement joins TRBV19 to TRBJ2-7; 9 bases line up with TRBD1. After removal of 8 bases from V and 2 bases from J, the junction contained 4 bases not matched to a gene. Per germline, CDR1 LNHDA and CDR2 SQIVND (reference sequence). This CDR3 has 13 amino acids.

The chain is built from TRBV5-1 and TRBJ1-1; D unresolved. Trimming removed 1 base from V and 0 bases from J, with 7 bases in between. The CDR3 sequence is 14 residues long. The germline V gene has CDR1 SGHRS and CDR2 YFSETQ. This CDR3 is CASSLNDMNTEAFF. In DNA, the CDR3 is TGCGCCAGCAGCTTGAACGACATGAACACTGAAGCTTTCTTT.